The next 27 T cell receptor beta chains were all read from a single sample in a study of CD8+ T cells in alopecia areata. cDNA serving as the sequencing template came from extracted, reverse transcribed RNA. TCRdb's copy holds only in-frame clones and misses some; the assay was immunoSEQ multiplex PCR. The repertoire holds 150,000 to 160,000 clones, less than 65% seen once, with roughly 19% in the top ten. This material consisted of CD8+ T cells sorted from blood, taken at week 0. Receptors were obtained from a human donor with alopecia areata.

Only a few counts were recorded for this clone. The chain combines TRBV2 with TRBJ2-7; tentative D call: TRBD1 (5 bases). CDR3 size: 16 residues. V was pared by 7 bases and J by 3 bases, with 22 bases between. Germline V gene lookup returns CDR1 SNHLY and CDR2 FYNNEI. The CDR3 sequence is CASTEQAELAGYEQYF. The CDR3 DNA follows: TGTGCCAGCACGGAACAGGCCGAACTCGCAGGCTACGAGCAGTACTTC.

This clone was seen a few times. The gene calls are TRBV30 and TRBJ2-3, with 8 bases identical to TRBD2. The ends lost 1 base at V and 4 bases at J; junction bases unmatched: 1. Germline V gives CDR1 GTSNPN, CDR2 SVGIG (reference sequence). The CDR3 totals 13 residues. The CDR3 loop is CAWSAGGADTQYF. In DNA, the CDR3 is TGTGCCTGGAGTGCCGGGGGGGCAGATACGCAGTATTTT.

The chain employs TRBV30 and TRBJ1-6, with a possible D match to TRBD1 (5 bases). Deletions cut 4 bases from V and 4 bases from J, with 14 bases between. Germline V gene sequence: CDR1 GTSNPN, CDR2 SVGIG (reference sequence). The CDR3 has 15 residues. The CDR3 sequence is CAWNRGRVYNSPLHF. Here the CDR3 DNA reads TGTGCCTGGAACCGGGGCAGGGTATATAATTCACCCCTCCACTTT.

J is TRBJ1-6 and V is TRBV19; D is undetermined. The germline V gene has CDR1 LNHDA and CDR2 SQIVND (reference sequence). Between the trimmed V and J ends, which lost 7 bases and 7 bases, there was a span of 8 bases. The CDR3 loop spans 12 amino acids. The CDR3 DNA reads TGTGCCAGTATCCTGGGGAATTCACCCCTCCACTTT. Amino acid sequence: CASILGNSPLHF.

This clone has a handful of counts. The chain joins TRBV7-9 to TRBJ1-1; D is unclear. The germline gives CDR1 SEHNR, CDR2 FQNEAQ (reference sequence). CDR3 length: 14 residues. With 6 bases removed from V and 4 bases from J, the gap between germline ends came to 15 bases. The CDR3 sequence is CASSSTEGSTEAFF. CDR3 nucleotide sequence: TGTGCCAGCAGTAGCACGGAGGGAAGCACTGAAGCTTTCTTT.

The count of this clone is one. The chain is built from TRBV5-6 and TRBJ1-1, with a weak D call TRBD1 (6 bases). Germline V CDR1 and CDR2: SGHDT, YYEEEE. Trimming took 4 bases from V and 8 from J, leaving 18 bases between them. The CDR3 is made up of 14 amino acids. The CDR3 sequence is CASSPEGEVKEAFF. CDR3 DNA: TGTGCCAGCAGCCCCGAGGGGGAGGTTAAGGAAGCTTTCTTT.

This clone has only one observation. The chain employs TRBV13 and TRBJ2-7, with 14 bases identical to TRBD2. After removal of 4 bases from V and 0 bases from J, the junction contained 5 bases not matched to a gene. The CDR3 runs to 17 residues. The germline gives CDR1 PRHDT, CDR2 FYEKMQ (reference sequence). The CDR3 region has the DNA TGTGCCAGCAGCTGGACTAGCGGGGGGCTAAGCTCCTACGAGCAGTACTTC. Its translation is CASSWTSGGLSSYEQYF. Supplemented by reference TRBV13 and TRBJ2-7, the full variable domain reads AAGVIQSPRHLIKEKRETATLKCYPIPRHDTVYWYQQGPGQDPQFLISFYEKMQSDKGSIPDRFSAQQFSDYHSELNMSSLELGDSALYFCASSWTSGGLSSYEQYFGPGTRLTVT.

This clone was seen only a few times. CDR3 nucleotide sequence: TGTGCCAGCAGCCCACGGACAGGGACCTATGGCTACACCTTC. Translated, it gives CASSPRTGTYGYTF. This chain links TRBV5-5 with TRBJ1-2; 8 bases align to TRBD1. The CDR3 is 14 residues long. J gave up 4 bases and V 4 bases, and 6 bases lay outside the gene matches. Germline assignment: CDR1 SGHKS and CDR2 YYEKEE (reference sequence).

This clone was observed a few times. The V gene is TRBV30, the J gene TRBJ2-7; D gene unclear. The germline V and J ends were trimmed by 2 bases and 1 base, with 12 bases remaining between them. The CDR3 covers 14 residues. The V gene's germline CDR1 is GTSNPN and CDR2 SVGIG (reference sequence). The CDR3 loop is CAWSYPAGSYEQYF. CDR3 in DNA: TGTGCCTGGAGTTACCCAGCCGGTTCCTACGAGCAGTACTTC.

The CDR3 reads CASSSGQTYEQYF. The DNA for the CDR3 is TGTGCCAGCAGTTCTGGACAGACCTACGAGCAGTACTTC. The J gene is TRBJ2-7, the V gene TRBV7-9; D might be TRBD1 (6 bases). The CDR3 contains 13 residues. Germline assignment: CDR1 SEHNR and CDR2 FQNEAQ (reference sequence). Trimming cost V 6 bases and J 2 bases, with 11 bases left between them.

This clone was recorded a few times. CDR3 nucleotides: TGCAGCGTTGAAGGGGACAGTGAAAGCCTAAACACCGGGGAGCTGTTTTTT. This sequence encodes CSVEGDSESLNTGELFF. The rearrangement links TRBV29-1 to TRBJ2-2; 7 bases line up with TRBD1. CDR3 length: 17 residues. After removal of 1 base from V and 2 bases from J, the junction contained 10 bases not matched to a gene. Germline CDR1 SQVTM, CDR2 ANQGSEA.

This chain's CDR3 is CAWTLLGTGELFF. The CDR3 region has the DNA TGTGCCTGGACCCTATTGGGCACCGGGGAGCTGTTTTTT. The gene calls are TRBV30 and TRBJ2-2; no reliable D call. The CDR3 contains 13 residues. V was cut by 4 bases and J by 4 bases, with 10 bases left in between. CDR1 and CDR2 (germline): GTSNPN, SVGIG (reference sequence).

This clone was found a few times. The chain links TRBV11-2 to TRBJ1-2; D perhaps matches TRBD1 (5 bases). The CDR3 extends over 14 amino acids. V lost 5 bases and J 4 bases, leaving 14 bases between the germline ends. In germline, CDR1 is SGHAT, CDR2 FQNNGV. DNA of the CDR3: TGTGCCAGCAGCCCCCACGGGGACTTCTATGGCTACACCTTC. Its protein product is CASSPHGDFYGYTF. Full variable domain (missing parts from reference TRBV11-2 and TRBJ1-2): EAGVAQSPRYKIIEKRQSVAFWCNPISGHATLYWYQQILGQGPKLLIQFQNNGVVDDSQLPKDRFSAERLKGVDSTLKIQPAKLEDSAVYLCASSPHGDFYGYTFGSGTRLTVV.

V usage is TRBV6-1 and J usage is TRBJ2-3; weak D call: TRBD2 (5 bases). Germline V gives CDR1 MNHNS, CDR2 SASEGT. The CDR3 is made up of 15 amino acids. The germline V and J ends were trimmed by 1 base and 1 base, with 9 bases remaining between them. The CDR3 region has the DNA TGTGCCAGCAGTGAAGAACTAGTCGGCACAGATACGCAGTATTTT. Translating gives CASSEELVGTDTQYF.

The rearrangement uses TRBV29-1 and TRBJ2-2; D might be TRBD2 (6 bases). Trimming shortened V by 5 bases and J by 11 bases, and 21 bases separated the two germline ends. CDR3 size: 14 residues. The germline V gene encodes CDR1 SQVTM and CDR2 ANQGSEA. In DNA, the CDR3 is TGCAGCGTTTCTAGCGCCCCGAGTGTAGGAGAGCTGTTTTTT. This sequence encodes CSVSSAPSVGELFF.

CDR3 protein: CATSRVEGLTYEQYF. In DNA, the CDR3 is TGTGCCACCAGCAGAGTGGAGGGCCTAACCTACGAGCAGTACTTC. The rearrangement links TRBV15 to TRBJ2-7; perhaps TRBD2 as D (6 bases). The V gene lost 1 base and the J gene lost 2 bases, with 12 bases spanning the gap. This CDR3 contains 15 residues. Germline CDR1 LNHNV, CDR2 YYDKDF (reference sequence).

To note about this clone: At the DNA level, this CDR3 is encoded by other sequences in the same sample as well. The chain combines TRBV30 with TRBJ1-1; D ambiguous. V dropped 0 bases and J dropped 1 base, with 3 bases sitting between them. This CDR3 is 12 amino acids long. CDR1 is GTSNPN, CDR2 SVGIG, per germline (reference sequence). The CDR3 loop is CAWSVSNTEAFF. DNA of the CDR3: TGTGCCTGGAGTGTATCGAACACTGAAGCTTTCTTT.

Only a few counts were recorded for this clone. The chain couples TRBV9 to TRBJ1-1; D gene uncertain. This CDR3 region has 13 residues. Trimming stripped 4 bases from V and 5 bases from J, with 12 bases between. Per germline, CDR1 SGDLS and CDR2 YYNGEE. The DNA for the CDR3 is TGTGCCAGCAGCCCCCAGATATATACTGAAGCTTTCTTT. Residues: CASSPQIYTEAFF.

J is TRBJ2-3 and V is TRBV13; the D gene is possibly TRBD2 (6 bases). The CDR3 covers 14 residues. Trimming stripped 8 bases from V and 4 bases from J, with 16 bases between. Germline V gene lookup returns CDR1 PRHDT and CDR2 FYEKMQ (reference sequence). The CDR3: CASRAGSSPDTQYF. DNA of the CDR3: TGTGCCAGCCGGGCGGGGAGCTCACCAGATACGCAGTATTTT.

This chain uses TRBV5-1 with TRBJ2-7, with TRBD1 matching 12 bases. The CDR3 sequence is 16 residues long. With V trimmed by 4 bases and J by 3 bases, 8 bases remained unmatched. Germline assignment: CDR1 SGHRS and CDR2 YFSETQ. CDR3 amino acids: CASSPYGTGGFYEQYF. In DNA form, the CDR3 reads TGCGCCAGCAGCCCCTACGGGACAGGGGGCTTCTACGAGCAGTACTTC.

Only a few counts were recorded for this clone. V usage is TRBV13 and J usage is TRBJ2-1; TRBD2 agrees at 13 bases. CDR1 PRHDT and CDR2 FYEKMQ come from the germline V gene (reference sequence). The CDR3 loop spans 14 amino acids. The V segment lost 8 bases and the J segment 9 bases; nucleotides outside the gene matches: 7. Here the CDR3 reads CASLTSGGAFEQFF. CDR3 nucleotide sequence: TGTGCCAGCCTTACTAGCGGGGGGGCCTTTGAGCAGTTCTTC.

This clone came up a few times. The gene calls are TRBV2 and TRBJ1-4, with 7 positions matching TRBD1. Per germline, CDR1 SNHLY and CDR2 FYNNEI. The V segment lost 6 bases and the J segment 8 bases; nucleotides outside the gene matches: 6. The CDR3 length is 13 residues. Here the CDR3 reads CASRRQGGEKLFF. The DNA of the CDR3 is TGTGCCAGCAGAAGACAGGGTGGGGAAAAACTGTTTTTT.

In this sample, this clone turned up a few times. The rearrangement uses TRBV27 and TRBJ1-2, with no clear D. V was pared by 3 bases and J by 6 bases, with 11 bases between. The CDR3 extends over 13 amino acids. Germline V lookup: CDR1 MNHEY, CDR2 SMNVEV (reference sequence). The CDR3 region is CASSFRGGDGYTF. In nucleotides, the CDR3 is TGTGCCAGCAGTTTCCGGGGAGGAGATGGCTACACCTTC.

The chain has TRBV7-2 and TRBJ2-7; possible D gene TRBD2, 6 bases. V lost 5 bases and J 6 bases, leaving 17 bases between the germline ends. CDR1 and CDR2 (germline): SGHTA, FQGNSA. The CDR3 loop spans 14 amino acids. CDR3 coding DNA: TGTGCCAGCAGCCCTCGTGGGGGAGGCTCCGAGCAGTACTTC. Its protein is CASSPRGGGSEQYF.

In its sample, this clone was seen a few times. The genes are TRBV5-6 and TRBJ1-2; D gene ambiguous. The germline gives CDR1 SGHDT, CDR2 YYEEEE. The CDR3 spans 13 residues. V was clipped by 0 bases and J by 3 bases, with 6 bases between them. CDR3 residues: CASSLDSDYGYTF. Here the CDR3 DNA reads TGTGCCAGCAGCTTGGATAGTGACTATGGCTACACCTTC.

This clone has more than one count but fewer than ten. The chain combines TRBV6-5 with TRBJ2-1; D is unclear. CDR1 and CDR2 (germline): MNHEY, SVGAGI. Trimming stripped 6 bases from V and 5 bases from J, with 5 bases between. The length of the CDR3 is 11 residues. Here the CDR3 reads CASRTDNEQFF. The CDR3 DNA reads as TGTGCCAGCAGGACTGACAATGAGCAGTTCTTC.

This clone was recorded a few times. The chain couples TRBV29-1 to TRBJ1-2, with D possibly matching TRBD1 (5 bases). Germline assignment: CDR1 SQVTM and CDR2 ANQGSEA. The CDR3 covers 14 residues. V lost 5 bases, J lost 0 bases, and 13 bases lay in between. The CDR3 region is CSVIVEGSNYGYTF. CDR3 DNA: TGCAGCGTTATCGTGGAGGGGTCTAACTATGGCTACACCTTC.